Detailed here is one T cell receptor beta chain. Its antigen is not identified. Time point here: week 23, last vaccination. Alongside topical imiquimod, each dose of vaccine comprised 300 ug of mutant IDH1 20-mer peptide. This sample is drawn from a study of a mutant IDH1 vaccine in newly diagnosed glioma. Study-level information: Before enrollment, the patients had been treated with radiotherapy alone, temozolomide alone, or both together. Most of them had received both. General study results and limits: Pseudoprogression appeared unlinked to shifts in leading peripheral T cell clonotypes.

The table came from immunoSEQ multiplex PCR; TCRdb's copy has only in-frame clones and leaves some out. The sample shows tens of thousands of clones, roughly 81% of them seen only once. The CDR3 is 14 residues long. The germline V gene has CDR1 MGHRA and CDR2 YSYEKL. Between the trimmed V and J ends, which lost 3 bases and 6 bases, there was a span of 12 bases. The sequence was collected from a woman between 40 and 50 years old with glioma. Some clones in this sample may be carry-over from other donors' samples. The input for sequencing was PBMCs, taken from a glioma patient whose treatment included an IDH1 peptide vaccine. The V and J genes are TRBV4-1 and TRBJ1-5; no reliable D call. The CDR3 bases are TGCGCCAGCAGCCATGGAAGGGTTGTTCAGCCCCAGCATTTT. Its translation: CASSHGRVVQPQHF.